This T cell receptor (beta chain) originates from a study of control samples from healthy donors and cancer patients. Here immunoSEQ multiplex PCR was the method, and the copy in TCRdb shows in-frame clones only, minus some. The table includes fewer than 100,000 clones, 70% to 90% detected once. CDR3 length equals 14 residues. Deletions cut 4 bases from V and 2 bases from J, with 11 bases between. Germline values: CDR1 SGHDT, CDR2 YYEEEE. The clonotype was recovered from a woman between 50 and 59 years old in good health. The chain employs TRBV5-6 and TRBJ2-3, with D possibly TRBD2 on 5 matching bases. Sequenced sample: blood. CDR3 DNA: TGTGCCAGCAGCATCGGACTTTCCACAGATACGCAGTATTTT. Translation gives CASSIGLSTDTQYF.